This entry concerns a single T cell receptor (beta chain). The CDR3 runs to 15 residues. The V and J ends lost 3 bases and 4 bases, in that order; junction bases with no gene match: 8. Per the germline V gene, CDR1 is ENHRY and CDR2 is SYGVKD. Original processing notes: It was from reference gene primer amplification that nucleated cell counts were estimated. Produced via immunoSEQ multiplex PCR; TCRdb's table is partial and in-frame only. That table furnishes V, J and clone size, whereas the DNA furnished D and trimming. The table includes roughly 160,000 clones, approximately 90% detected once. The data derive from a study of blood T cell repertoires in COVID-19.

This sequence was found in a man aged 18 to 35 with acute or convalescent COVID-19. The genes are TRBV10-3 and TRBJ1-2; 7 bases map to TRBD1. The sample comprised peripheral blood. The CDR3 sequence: CAISDPTGVVYGYTF. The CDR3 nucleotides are TGTGCCATCAGTGACCCCACAGGGGTGGTCTATGGCTACACCTTC.